This TCR beta chain was retrieved from a study of OX40 agonist ivuxolimab in advanced cancers. This clone was counted only a few times. This CDR3 has 14 amino acids. The V end lost 5 bases, the J end lost 3 bases, and 13 bases lay between the germline ends. CDR1 is LNHDA and CDR2 is SQIVND in the germline V gene (reference sequence). TCRdb's copy holds only in-frame clones and misses some; the assay was immunoSEQ multiplex PCR. The data show about 83,000 clones, roughly 80% seen once. The TCR originated in an adult with an advanced solid tumor such as melanoma, head and neck, liver or kidney cancer. This material consisted of CD4+ or CD8+ T cells sorted from blood, taken in a trial of the OX40 agonist ivuxolimab. This chain links TRBV19 with TRBJ1-1; D is unresolved. The CDR3 DNA reads TGTGCCAGTAGTTTACCGAGGTCGGACACTGAAGCTTTCTTT. It codes for CASSLPRSDTEAFF.